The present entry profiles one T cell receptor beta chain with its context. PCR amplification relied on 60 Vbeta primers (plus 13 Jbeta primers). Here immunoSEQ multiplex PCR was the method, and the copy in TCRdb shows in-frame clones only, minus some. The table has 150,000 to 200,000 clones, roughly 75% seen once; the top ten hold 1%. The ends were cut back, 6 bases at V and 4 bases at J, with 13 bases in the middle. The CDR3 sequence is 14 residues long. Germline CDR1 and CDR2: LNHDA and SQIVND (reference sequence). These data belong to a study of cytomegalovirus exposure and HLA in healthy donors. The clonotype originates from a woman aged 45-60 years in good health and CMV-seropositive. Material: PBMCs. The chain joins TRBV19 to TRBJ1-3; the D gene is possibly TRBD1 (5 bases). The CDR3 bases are TGTGCCAGTAGCCCTGGGACTTCCGGAAACACCATATATTTT. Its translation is CASSPGTSGNTIYF.